This TCR beta chain was obtained from a study of radiation and T cells in renal cell carcinoma. Study information: Nephrectomy followed 15 Gy stereotactic body radiation by 4 weeks.

Overall study results and limits: Top tumor clonotypes rose in blood 2 weeks post-radiation, then contracted. No pretreatment tumor biopsies were available for baseline clonotypes.

This CDR3 region has 14 residues. The V segment lost 5 bases and the J segment 4 bases; nucleotides outside the gene matches: 3. Germline assignment: CDR1 SGHTA and CDR2 FQGNSA. The data were produced by immunoSEQ multiplex PCR, yet TCRdb's version contains in-frame clones alone and is incomplete. Among roughly 80,000 clones listed, 86% were seen once. A word on this clone: Its antigen remains unidentified.

Sample time point: blood 2 weeks post-SBRT. As to treatment: 15 Gy SBRT to primary tumor, nephrectomy 4 weeks later. This renal cell carcinoma was of the clear cell type. The clonotype originates from a woman in her fifties or sixties with renal cell carcinoma. The sample consisted of blood, taken from a patient whose treatment included radiotherapy and nephrectomy. The chain carries TRBV7-2 and TRBJ2-5; 11 nucleotides align to TRBD2. The CDR3: CASSRGLAGETQYF. The CDR3 bases are TGTGCCAGCAGCCGCGGACTAGCGGGAGAGACCCAGTACTTC.